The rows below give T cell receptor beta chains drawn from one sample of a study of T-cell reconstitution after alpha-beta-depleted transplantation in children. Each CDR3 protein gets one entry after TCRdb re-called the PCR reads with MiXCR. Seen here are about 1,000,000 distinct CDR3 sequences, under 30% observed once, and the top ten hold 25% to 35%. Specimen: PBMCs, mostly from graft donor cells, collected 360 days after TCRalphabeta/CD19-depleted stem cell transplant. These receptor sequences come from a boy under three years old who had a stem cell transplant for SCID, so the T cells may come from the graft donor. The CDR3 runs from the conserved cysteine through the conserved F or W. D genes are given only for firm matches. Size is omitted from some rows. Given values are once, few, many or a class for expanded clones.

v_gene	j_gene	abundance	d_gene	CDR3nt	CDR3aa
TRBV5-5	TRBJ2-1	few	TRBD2	TGTGCCAGCAGCTTGGTGATCGGGGGAGGGTATAGCTACAATGAGCAGTTCTTC	CASSLVIGGGYSYNEQFF
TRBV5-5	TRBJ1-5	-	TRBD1	TGTGCCAGCAGCCTTACAGGGGGCCCTAATCAGCCCCAGCATTTT	CASSLTGGPNQPQHF
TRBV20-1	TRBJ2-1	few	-	TGCAGTGCCCCCCATAGGGCCAGTCTGAGCTCCTACAATGAGCAGTTCTTC	CSAPHRASLSSYNEQFF
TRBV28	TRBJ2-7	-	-	TGTGCCAGCAGTTACGGGGGACCCACCTACGAGCAGTACTTC	CASSYGGPTYEQYF
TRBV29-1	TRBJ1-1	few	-	TGCAGCGTTGGGGCAGGGGTCCGAAGAACTGAAGCTTTCTTT	CSVGAGVRRTEAFF
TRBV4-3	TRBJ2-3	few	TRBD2	TGCGCCAGCAGCCAAGAAAGAACTAGCGGGGTTAGCACAGATACGCAGTATTTT	CASSQERTSGVSTDTQYF
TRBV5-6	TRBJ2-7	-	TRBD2	TGTGCCAGCAGCTTTCTTGTTGGACTAGCGGTTTACGAGCAGTACTTC	CASSFLVGLAVYEQYF
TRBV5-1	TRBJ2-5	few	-	TGCGCCAGCAGCTTCCAGAAAGAGACCCAGTACTTC	CASSFQKETQYF
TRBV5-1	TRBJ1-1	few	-	TGCGCCAGCAGCTTGTCGGCACGTATGAACACTGAAGCTTTCTTT	CASSLSARMNTEAFF
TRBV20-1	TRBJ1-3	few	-	TGCAGTGCTAGCGCGGGACCAGGGGCTGGAAACACCATATATTTT	CSASAGPGAGNTIYF
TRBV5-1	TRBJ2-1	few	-	TGCGCCAGCAGCCCCTCGACTAGAGGCGCCTACAATGAGCAGTTCTTC	CASSPSTRGAYNEQFF
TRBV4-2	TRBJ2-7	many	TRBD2	TGTGCCAGCAGCCAAGCAAGGAAGGGCGGGAGGTCCCGCTCCTACGAGCAGTACTTC	CASSQARKGGRSRSYEQYF
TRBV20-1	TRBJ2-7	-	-	TGCAGTGCTAGAGTGAACAGGGCCCCCTACTACGAGCAGTACTTC	CSARVNRAPYYEQYF
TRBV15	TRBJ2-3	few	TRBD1	TGTGCCACCAGCGGCCTTTCCGAGGACAGGGGCGTTAAGGATACGCAGTATTTT	CATSGLSEDRGVKDTQYF
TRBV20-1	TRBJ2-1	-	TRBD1	TGCAGTGCTAGAGGGGACAGGGGCCATTACAATGAGCAGTTCTTC	CSARGDRGHYNEQFF
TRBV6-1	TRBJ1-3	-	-	TGTGCCAGCAGTGATTGGTCAGGGTCCGGCTCTGGAAACACCATATATTTT	CASSDWSGSGSGNTIYF
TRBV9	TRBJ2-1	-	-	TGTGCCAGCAGCGTTACAGTTGTACATGAGCAGTTCTTC	CASSVTVVHEQFF
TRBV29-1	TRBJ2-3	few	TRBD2	TGCAGCGTTCGGGAGGGGCAGGGGCGAAGCACAGATACGCAGTATTTT	CSVREGQGRSTDTQYF
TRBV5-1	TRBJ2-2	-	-	TGCGCCAGCAGCTGGCAGAGGGGATACACCGGGGAGCTGTTTTTT	CASSWQRGYTGELFF
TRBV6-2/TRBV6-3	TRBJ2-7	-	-	TGTGCCAGCAGTTACTCGATTTCAGGGGTTATACTCTACGAGCAGTACTTC	CASSYSISGVILYEQYF
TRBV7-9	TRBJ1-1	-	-	TGTGCCAGCAGGTCCCCGGGGACTGAAGCTTTCTTT	CASRSPGTEAFF
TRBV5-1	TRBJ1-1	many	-	TGCGCCAGCAGCTCGGGACTGACGAACACTGAAGCTTTCTTT	CASSSGLTNTEAFF
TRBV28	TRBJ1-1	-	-	TGTGCCAGCAGTTTCCAGGGGACGATAAACACTGAAGCTTTCTTT	CASSFQGTINTEAFF
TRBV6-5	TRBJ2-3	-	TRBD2	TGTGCCAGCAGTTACGGTAGCGGGGGGCCCGGGGCGCAGTATTTT	CASSYGSGGPGAQYF
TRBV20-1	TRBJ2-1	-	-	TGCAGTGCAAATCGACAGTACAATGAGCAGTTCTTC	CSANRQYNEQFF
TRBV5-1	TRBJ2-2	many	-	TGCGCCAGCAGCTTGGCGCCCGGGGAGCTGTTTTTT	CASSLAPGELFF
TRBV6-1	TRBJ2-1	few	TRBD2	TGTGCCAGCAGCTCTAGCGGGGGGCCGGGGAATGAGCAGTTCTTC	CASSSSGGPGNEQFF
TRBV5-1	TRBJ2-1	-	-	TGTGCCAGCAGCAGCGGACTGTACAATGAGCAGTTCTTC	CASSSGLYNEQFF
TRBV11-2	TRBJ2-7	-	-	TGTGCCAGCAGCTTCGGACTTTCCTCCCGAGGGAACGGCTATGTGCAGTACTTC	CASSFGLSSRGNGYVQYF
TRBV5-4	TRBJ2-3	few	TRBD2	TGTGCCAGCAGCTTGACTGTCTTAGCGGGGGAAGATACGCAGTATTTT	CASSLTVLAGEDTQYF
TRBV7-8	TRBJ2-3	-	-	TGTGCCAGCAGCCCCTTTGCCCCCACCCGGGACACCCTTTACACAGATACGCAGTATTTT	CASSPFAPTRDTLYTDTQYF
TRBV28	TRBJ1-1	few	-	TGTGCCAGCAGTTCGATAGAGAACACTGAAGCTTTCTTT	CASSSIENTEAFF
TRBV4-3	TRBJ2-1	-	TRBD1	TGCGCCAGCAGCCATGATGGCCGGGACAGGTCTGTCTTC	CASSHDGRDRSVF
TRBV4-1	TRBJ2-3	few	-	TGCGCCAGCAGCCAAGAAGGCCAACCCACAGATACGCAGTATTTT	CASSQEGQPTDTQYF
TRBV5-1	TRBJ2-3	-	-	TGCGCCAGCAGCTCATACTCCGATACGCAGTATTTT	CASSSYSDTQYF
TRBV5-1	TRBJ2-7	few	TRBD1	TGCGCCAGCAGCTTGGAAACAGGGGGCCTCTACGAGCAGTACTTC	CASSLETGGLYEQYF
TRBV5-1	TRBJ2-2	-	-	TGCGCCAGCAGAACCACAGGGTCGAACACCGGGGAGCTGTTTTTT	CASRTTGSNTGELFF
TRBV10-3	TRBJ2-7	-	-	TGTGCCATCAGCGAACCCCCTATCTACGAGCAGTACTTC	CAISEPPIYEQYF
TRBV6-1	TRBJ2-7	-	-	TGTGCCAGCGGGCCTCTCGGGGGGACAGCTTACGAGCAGTACTTC	CASGPLGGTAYEQYF
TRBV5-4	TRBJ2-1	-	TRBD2	TGTGCCAGCAGCTTGCCCGGGGGGGCGGGCAATGAGCAGTTCTTC	CASSLPGGAGNEQFF
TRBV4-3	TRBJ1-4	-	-	TGCGCCAGCAGCCAAATAGGGACTGCGGCAACTAATGAAAAACTGTTTTTT	CASSQIGTAATNEKLFF
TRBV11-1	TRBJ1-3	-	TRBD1	TGTGCCAGCAGCTTAGTTGGCGGACAGGGGAGCTCTGGAAACACCATATATTTT	CASSLVGGQGSSGNTIYF
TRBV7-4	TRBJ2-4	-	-	TGTGCCAGCAGTTTTGACTGGGACGCCAATAGGGACCTGTTCCACATTCAGTACTTC	CASSFDWDANRDLFHIQYF
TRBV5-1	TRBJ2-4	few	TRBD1	TGCGCCAGCAGCCGGGACAGACTAGCCAAAAACATTCAGTACTTC	CASSRDRLAKNIQYF
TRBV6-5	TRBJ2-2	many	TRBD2	TGTGCCAGCAGTTACTCGGTTGGGCTAGCGGGGCGTTCCGGGGAGCTGTTTTTT	CASSYSVGLAGRSGELFF
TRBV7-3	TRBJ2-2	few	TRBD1	TGTGCCAGCAGCTTATACAGGGGAGTGACCGGGGAGCTGTTTTTT	CASSLYRGVTGELFF
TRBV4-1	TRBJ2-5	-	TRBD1	TGCGCCAGCAGCCGCCAGGACAGGGGGCGCATGGAGACCCAGTACTTC	CASSRQDRGRMETQYF
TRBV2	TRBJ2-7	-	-	TGTGCCAGCAGTGAAGCGCTTCTGAGATCCTACGAGCAGTACTTC	CASSEALLRSYEQYF
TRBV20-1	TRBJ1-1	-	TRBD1	TGCAGTGCTAGAGGACAGGGATCGGACACTGAAGCTTTCTTT	CSARGQGSDTEAFF
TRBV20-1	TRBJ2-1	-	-	TGCAGTGTGATTATTGGGCGGAGCTCCTACAATGAGCAGTTCTTC	CSVIIGRSSYNEQFF
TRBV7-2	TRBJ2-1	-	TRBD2	TGTGCCAGCAGCCGCGCGGGAGCGGGGGGAAATGAGCAGTTCTTC	CASSRAGAGGNEQFF
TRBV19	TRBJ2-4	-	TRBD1	TGTGCCAGTAGTATCTACTTGACAGGGACAGTGGAGAGGAACATTCAGTACTTC	CASSIYLTGTVERNIQYF
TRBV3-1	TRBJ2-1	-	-	TGTGCCAGCAGCCCATATCTCGGCTATGAGCAGTTCTTC	CASSPYLGYEQFF
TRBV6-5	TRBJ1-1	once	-	TGTGCCAGCAGTTGGACCGGGACACCCAACACTGAAGCTTTCTTT	CASSWTGTPNTEAFF
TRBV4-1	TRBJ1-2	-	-	TGCGCCAGCAGCCAATTAGGGATTGGGAACTGTGGCTACACCTTC	CASSQLGIGNCGYTF
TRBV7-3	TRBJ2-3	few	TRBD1	TGTGCCAGCAGCCCGACAGGGGGTGGGGGCACAGATACGCAGTATTTT	CASSPTGGGGTDTQYF
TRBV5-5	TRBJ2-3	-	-	TGTGCCAGCAGCTTGGTGGTAGTGAGCACAGATACGCAGTATTTT	CASSLVVVSTDTQYF